Listed here is a single T cell receptor (beta chain). Germline-derived CDR1 and CDR2 are SGHNT and YENEEA. J gave up 3 bases and V 3 bases, and 1 base lay outside the gene matches. The CDR3 totals 13 residues. This sample is drawn from a study of OX40 agonist ivuxolimab in advanced cancers. Study in general: The dose-escalation cohort had hepatocellular carcinoma, melanoma, renal cell or head and neck cancer. From about 23 to 85 years was the age range, with a mean of about 56 years, and 70% to 85% were male.

TCRdb's table, derived via immunoSEQ multiplex PCR, lists solely in-frame clones and lacks some. The table has approximately 49,000 clones, 75% to 90% seen once. Source: CD4+ or CD8+ T cells sorted from blood, taken in a trial of the OX40 agonist ivuxolimab. The chain has TRBV11-3 and TRBJ1-1, with TRBD1 matching over 7 bases. This TCR derives from an adult with an advanced solid tumor such as melanoma, head and neck, liver or kidney cancer. CDR3 nucleotides: TGTGCCAGCAGCTTCGGGACAGACACTGAAGCTTTCTTT. Its protein is CASSFGTDTEAFF.